These 9 T cell receptor beta chains came from one sample sequenced in a study of T cell responses to AZD1222 COVID-19 vaccine. Repertoires were generated with immunoSEQ multiplex PCR, while TCRdb's copy carries only in-frame clones and drops some. The table has about 85,000 clones, roughly 85% seen once; the top ten hold about 7.7%. Material: peripheral blood, obtained on day 0 of AZD1222 vaccination. Receptors originate from an adult in good health.

This clone was detected only once. The gene calls are TRBV7-2 and TRBJ1-1, with D possibly matching TRBD1 (6 bases). There are 13 residues in the CDR3. Germline V gene data show CDR1 as SGHTA and CDR2 as FQGNSA. The germline V and J ends were trimmed by 2 bases and 7 bases, with 11 bases remaining between them. CDR3 region: CASSLIGGVEAFF. The CDR3 DNA is TGTGCCAGCAGCTTAATTGGGGGCGTTGAAGCTTTCTTT. The full variable domain, in which reference TRBV7-2 and TRBJ1-1 provide the parts outside the CDR3, is GAGVSQSPSNKVTEKGKDVELRCDPISGHTALYWYRQSLGQGLEFLIYFQGNSAPDKSGLPSDRFSAERTGGSVSTLTIQRTQQEDSAVYLCASSLIGGVEAFFGQGTRLTVV.

This chain links TRBV3-1 (or the pseudogene TRBV3-2) with TRBJ1-3, with no clear D. The V end was cut by 2 bases, the J end by 0 bases, with 11 bases between. The CDR3 totals 16 residues. Germline assignment: CDR1 LGHDT and CDR2 YNNKEL (reference sequence). CDR3 sequence: CASSQPPGSSGNTIYF. CDR3 sequence (DNA): TGTGCCAGCAGCCAACCACCGGGGAGCTCTGGAAACACCATATATTTT.

The chain recombines TRBV7-9 with TRBJ1-1; D may be TRBD1 (5 bases). Germline-derived CDR1 and CDR2 are SEHNR and FQNEAQ (reference sequence). This CDR3 comprises 14 residues. Trimming took off 6 bases at V and 0 bases at J, with 11 bases between the two ends. CDR3: CASRLGTLNTEAFF. Here the CDR3 DNA reads TGTGCCAGCAGGCTCGGGACGTTGAACACTGAAGCTTTCTTT.

The chain has TRBV5-6 and TRBJ2-1; possibly TRBD1 or TRBD2 for D (6 bases each). The CDR3 length is 15 residues. V gave up 0 bases and J gave up 2 bases, with 9 bases separating them. The V gene's germline CDR1 is SGHDT and CDR2 YYEEEE. The CDR3 here is CASSLVGGAYNEQFF. The CDR3 DNA is TGTGCCAGCAGCTTGGTCGGGGGCGCCTACAATGAGCAGTTCTTC.

The V call is TRBV28, the J call TRBJ2-2; 8 bases map to TRBD2. This CDR3 is built from 15 residues. The junction had 4 bases not matched to a gene; V was cut back by 3 bases and J by 4 bases. Germline CDR1 reads MDHEN; CDR2 reads SYDVKM. CDR3 protein: CASSFKREITGELFF. DNA for the CDR3: TGTGCCAGCAGTTTCAAGCGGGAGATCACCGGGGAGCTGTTTTTT.

The chain uses TRBV10-3 and TRBJ2-7; possibly TRBD1 for D (5 bases). Trimming took off 6 bases at V and 2 bases at J, with 14 bases between the two ends. Germline V gene sequence: CDR1 ENHRY, CDR2 SYGVKD. This CDR3 spans 14 amino acids. The CDR3 loop reads CAISVQGSTYEQYF. CDR3 coding DNA: TGTGCCATCAGCGTTCAGGGCAGTACCTACGAGCAGTACTTC.

This clone was observed a handful of times. The V gene is TRBV2, the J gene TRBJ1-2; no clear D gene. The CDR3 is 12 residues long. The V and J ends lost 5 bases and 4 bases respectively, with 8 bases between them. CDR1 is SNHLY, CDR2 FYNNEI, per germline. For the CDR3, the DNA is TGTGCCAGCAGTAACGATTTCTATGGCTACACCTTC. Amino acids: CASSNDFYGYTF.

The rearrangement uses TRBV3-1 (or the pseudogene TRBV3-2) and TRBJ2-3; the D is unclear. The CDR3 is made up of 12 amino acids. Trimming removed 2 bases at V and 7 bases at J, with 7 bases between. The germline V gene encodes CDR1 LGHDT and CDR2 YNNKEL (reference sequence). In DNA form, the CDR3 reads TGTGCCAGCAGCCAAAGCAGGAATACGCAGTATTTT. Its protein product is CASSQSRNTQYF.

The DNA of the CDR3 is TGCGCCAGCATGCGAGCGCAGGGACTAGCGGGAGGGCCGAACACCGGGGAGCTGTTTTTT. It is translated as CASMRAQGLAGGPNTGELFF. The rearrangement links TRBV10-1 to TRBJ2-2; 16 bases line up with TRBD2. CDR1 and CDR2 (germline): WNHNN, SYGVQD (reference sequence). The CDR3 consists of 20 residues. Trimming cost V 7 bases and J 0 bases; bases outside gene matches: 11.